This TCR beta chain appears in the sequencing data of a study of blood T cell repertoires in COVID-19. Across the whole study: In each case, the material was cDNA or gDNA derived from T cells, B-cell-depleted T cells, or PBMCs.

This CDR3 region has 13 residues. Trimming shortened V by 5 bases and J by 7 bases, and 12 bases separated the two germline ends. This clone was detected a few times. Participants, about 18 to 89 years old, spanned about 26 US areas. Original handling: For nucleated cells, counts were estimated from reference gene primer amplification. Measured with immunoSEQ multiplex PCR; TCRdb has only the in-frame clones, and not every one. The DNA was the basis for D and trimming; V, J and clone size are from that table. The sample contains roughly 160,000 clones, under 85% of which appear only once. The chain uses TRBV12-3 or TRBV12-4 and TRBJ1-5; D not resolved. The material sequenced was PBMCs or T cells enriched from blood (not recorded which). This TCR was recovered from a man aged 45 to 65 who had recovered from COVID-19. In DNA, the CDR3 is TGTGCCAGCAGTCCCCGGGGAGTACAGCCCCAGCATTTT. It is translated as CASSPRGVQPQHF.